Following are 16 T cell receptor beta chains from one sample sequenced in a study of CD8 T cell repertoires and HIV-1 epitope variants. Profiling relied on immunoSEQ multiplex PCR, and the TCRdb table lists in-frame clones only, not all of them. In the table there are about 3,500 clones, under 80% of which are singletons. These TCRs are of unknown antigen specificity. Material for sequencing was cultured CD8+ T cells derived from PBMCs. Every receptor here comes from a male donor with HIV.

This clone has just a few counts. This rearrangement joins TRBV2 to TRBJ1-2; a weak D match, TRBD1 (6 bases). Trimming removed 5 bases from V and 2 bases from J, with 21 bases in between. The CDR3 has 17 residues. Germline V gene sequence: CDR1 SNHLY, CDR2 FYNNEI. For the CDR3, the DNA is TGTGCCAGCAGTCCTTTTGAGACAGGAGAAGAGAACTATGGCTACACCTTC. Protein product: CASSPFETGEENYGYTF.

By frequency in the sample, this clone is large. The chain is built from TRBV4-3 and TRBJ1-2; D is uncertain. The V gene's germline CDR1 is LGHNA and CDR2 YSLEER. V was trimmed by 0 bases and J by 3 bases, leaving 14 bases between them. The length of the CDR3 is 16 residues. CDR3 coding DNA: TGCGCCAGCAGCCAAGATCCCGTCGAACTCGACTATGGCTACACCTTC. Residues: CASSQDPVELDYGYTF.

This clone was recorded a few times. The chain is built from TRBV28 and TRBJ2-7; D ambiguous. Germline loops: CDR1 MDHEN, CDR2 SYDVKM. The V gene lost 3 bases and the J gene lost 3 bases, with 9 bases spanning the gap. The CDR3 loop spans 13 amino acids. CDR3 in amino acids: CASSLVSDYEQYF. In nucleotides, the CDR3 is TGTGCCAGCAGTTTGGTGTCAGACTACGAGCAGTACTTC.

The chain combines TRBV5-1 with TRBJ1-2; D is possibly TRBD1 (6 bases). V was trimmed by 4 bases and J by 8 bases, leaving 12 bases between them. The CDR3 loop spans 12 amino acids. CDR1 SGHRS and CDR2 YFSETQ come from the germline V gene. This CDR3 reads CASSLGGGGYTF. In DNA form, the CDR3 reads TGCGCCAGCAGCCTCGGGGGCGGGGGCTACACCTTC.

The CDR3 region is CASSSKRTSTDTQYF. The DNA of the CDR3 is TGTGCCAGCAGTTCTAAACGAACTAGCACAGATACGCAGTATTTT. The chain recombines TRBV27 with TRBJ2-3; D is ambiguous. Germline-derived CDR1 and CDR2 are MNHEY and SMNVEV (reference sequence). CDR3 length: 15 residues. Trimming shortened V by 4 bases and J by 0 bases, and 11 bases separated the two germline ends.

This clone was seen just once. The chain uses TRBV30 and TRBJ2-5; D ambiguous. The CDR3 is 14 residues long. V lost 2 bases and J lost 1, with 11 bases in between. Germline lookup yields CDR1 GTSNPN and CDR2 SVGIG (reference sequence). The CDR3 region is CAWSLRLGQETQYF. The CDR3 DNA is TGTGCCTGGAGTTTACGGCTAGGCCAAGAGACCCAGTACTTC.

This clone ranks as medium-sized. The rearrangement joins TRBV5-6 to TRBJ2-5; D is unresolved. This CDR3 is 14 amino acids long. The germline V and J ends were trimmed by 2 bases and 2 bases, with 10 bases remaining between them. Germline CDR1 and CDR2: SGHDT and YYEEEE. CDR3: CASSFLTPQETQYF. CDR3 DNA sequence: TGTGCCAGCAGCTTCCTAACACCTCAAGAGACCCAGTACTTC.

The CDR3 sequence is CASSLRSDTQYF. CDR3 DNA sequence: TGTGCCAGCAGCTTAAGGTCAGATACGCAGTATTTT. The chain links TRBV5-4 to TRBJ2-3; D is uncertain. The CDR3 totals 12 residues. Germline V gives CDR1 SGHNT, CDR2 YYREEE (reference sequence). The germline V and J ends were trimmed by 2 bases and 4 bases, with 5 bases remaining between them.

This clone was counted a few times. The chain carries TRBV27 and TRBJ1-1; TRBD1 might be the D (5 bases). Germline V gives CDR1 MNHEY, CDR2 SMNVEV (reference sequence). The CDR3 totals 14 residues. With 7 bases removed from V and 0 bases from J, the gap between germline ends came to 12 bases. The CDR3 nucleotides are TGTGCCAGCACCTCCTTGACAGTGAACACTGAAGCTTTCTTT. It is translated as CASTSLTVNTEAFF.

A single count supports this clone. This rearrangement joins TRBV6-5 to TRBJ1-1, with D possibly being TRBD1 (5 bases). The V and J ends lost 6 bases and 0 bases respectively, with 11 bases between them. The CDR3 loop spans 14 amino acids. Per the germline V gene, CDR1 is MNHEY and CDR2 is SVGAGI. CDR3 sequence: CASRPTAMNTEAFF. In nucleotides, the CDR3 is TGTGCCAGCAGACCGACAGCCATGAACACTGAAGCTTTCTTT.

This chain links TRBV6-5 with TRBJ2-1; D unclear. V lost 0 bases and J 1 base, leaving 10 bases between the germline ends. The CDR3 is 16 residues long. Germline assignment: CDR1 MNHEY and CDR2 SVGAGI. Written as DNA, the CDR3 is TGTGCCAGCAGTTACTCGATGGTCATTTCCTACAATGAGCAGTTCTTC. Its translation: CASSYSMVISYNEQFF.

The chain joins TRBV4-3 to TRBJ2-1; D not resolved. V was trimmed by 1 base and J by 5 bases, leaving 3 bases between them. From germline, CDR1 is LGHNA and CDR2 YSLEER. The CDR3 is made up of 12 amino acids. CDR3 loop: CASSQVNNEQFF. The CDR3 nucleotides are TGCGCCAGCAGCCAAGTGAACAATGAGCAGTTCTTC.

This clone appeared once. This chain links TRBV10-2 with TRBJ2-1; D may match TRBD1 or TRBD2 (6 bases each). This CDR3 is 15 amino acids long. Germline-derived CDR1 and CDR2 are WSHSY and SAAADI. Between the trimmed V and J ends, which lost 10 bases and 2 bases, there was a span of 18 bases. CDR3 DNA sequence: TGCGCCACCCGTAAGGGGGGCGGTACCTACAATGAGCAGTTCTTC. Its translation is CATRKGGGTYNEQFF.

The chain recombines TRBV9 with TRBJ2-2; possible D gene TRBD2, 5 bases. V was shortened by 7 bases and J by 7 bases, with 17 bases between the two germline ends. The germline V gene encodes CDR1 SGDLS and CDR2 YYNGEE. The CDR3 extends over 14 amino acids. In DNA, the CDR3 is TGTGCCAGCGATCGCCTAGCTGCTGACGGGGAGCTGTTTTTT. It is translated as CASDRLAADGELFF. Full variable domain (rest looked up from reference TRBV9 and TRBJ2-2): DSGVTQTPKHLITATGQRVTLRCSPRSGDLSVYWYQQSLDQGLQFLIQYYNGEERAKGNILERFSAQQFPDLHSELNLSSLELGDSALYFCASDRLAADGELFFGEGSRLTVL.

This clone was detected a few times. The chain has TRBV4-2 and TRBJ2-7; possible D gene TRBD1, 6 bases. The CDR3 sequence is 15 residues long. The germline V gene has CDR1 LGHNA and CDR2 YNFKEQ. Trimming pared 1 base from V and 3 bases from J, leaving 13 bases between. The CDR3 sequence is CASSQGLGQSYEQYF. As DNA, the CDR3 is TGTGCCAGCAGCCAAGGCCTCGGACAGAGCTACGAGCAGTACTTC.

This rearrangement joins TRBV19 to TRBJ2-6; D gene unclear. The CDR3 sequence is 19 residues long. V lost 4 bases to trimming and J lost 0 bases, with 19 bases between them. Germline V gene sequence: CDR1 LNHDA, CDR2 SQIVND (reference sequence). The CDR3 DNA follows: TGTGCCAGTAGTACCCGTGATCCTACCCGGCCCTCTGGGGCCAACGTCCTGACTTTC. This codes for CASSTRDPTRPSGANVLTF.